Each of the 8 T cell receptor beta chains below was sequenced from the same sample in a study of graft-versus-host responses after intestinal transplantation. Method: immunoSEQ multiplex PCR; TCRdb's copy keeps in-frame clones and lacks some. The sample has some 29,000 clones, about 80% seen once. Processing was applied to graft tissue in order to liberate intraepithelial and lamina propria lymphocytes. The sample in question was ileum tissue, obtained 98 days after intestinal transplantation. The receptors were sampled from a human patient who received an intestinal transplant, so some T cells may come from the graft donor.

V gene TRBV19 combines with J gene TRBJ1-1, with D perhaps matching TRBD1 (5 bases). Per germline, CDR1 LNHDA and CDR2 SQIVND (reference sequence). V was shortened by 7 bases and J by 7 bases, with 10 bases between the two germline ends. This CDR3 comprises 11 residues. CDR3 protein: CASIRRGEAFF. The CDR3 nucleotides read TGTGCCAGTATAAGGAGGGGTGAAGCTTTCTTT.

The genes are TRBV5-6 and TRBJ1-4; 7 positions match TRBD1. V shed 5 bases and J 0 bases; nucleotides not matched to a gene: 10. The germline V gene encodes CDR1 SGHDT and CDR2 YYEEEE. The CDR3 covers 17 residues. The chain's CDR3 is CASRRGSGTATNEKLFF. CDR3 DNA sequence: TGTGCCAGCAGACGGGGGTCCGGGACAGCAACTAATGAAAAACTGTTTTTT.

The chain recombines TRBV6-1 with TRBJ2-7, with D possibly being TRBD1 (6 bases). Germline CDR1 and CDR2: MNHNS and SASEGT. V was shortened by 1 base and J by 0 bases, with 13 bases between the two germline ends. The CDR3 has 16 amino acids. The CDR3 spells CASSEVGQGSSYEQYF. The CDR3 DNA follows: TGTGCCAGCAGTGAAGTGGGGCAGGGGAGCTCCTACGAGCAGTACTTC.

In this sample, this clone turned up once. The V gene is TRBV10-1, the J gene TRBJ1-1; D gene uncertain. The germline gives CDR1 WNHNN, CDR2 SYGVQD (reference sequence). Trimming took 2 bases from V and 1 from J, leaving 5 bases between them. The CDR3 length is 13 residues. The CDR3 spells CASSETGNTEAFF. The CDR3 coding sequence is TGCGCCAGCAGTGAGACCGGGAACACTGAAGCTTTCTTT.

V and J are TRBV14 and TRBJ1-1; no reliable D call. The CDR3 loop spans 13 amino acids. Trimming took off 3 bases at V and 1 base at J, with 6 bases between the two ends. Germline values: CDR1 SGHDN, CDR2 FVKESK. The CDR3 region is CASSQLPNTEAFF. CDR3 coding DNA: TGTGCCAGCAGCCAGCTCCCGAACACTGAAGCTTTCTTT.

This chain links TRBV11-2 with TRBJ1-2; 8 nucleotides line up with TRBD1. CDR3 length: 15 residues. Germline V CDR1 and CDR2: SGHAT, FQNNGV. V trimming: 1 base; J trimming: 5 bases; junction bases outside the gene matches: 6. The CDR3 coding sequence is TGTGCCAGCAGCTTAGCCCCAGGGGGCGGGTATGGCTACACCTTC. Protein product: CASSLAPGGGYGYTF.

The chain couples TRBV10-2 to TRBJ2-7; D is ambiguous. The CDR3 is made up of 12 amino acids. Trimming cost V 1 base and J 2 bases, with 3 bases left between them. CDR1 and CDR2 from the germline V gene are WSHSY and SAAADI. CDR3 nucleotides: TGCGCCAGCAGTGAGTTCACCTACGAGCAGTACTTC. The encoded protein is CASSEFTYEQYF.

V gene TRBV11-2 combines with J gene TRBJ2-5, with 7 bases identical to TRBD2. The trim removed 2 bases at V and 2 bases at J, leaving 5 bases unmatched. The CDR3 consists of 15 residues. Germline CDR1 is SGHAT and CDR2 is FQNNGV. The CDR3 DNA follows: TGTGCCAGCAGCTTATGGGGCGGGGGTCAAGAGACCCAGTACTTC. Its protein product is CASSLWGGGQETQYF.